The 32 T cell receptor beta chains in this list originate from one sample, sequenced in a study of breast tumors, draining lymph nodes, adjacent tissues. Breast cancer patients provided tissue from their axillary draining lymph nodes. TCRdb re-called the multiplex PCR reads through MiXCR, storing one row per CDR3 protein. This table has approximately 89,000 distinct CDR3 sequences, about 27% appearing once. The sample consisted of axillary lymph node tissue. Every receptor here comes from a female donor with breast cancer. Some clones in this sample may be carry-over from other donors' samples.

The chain couples TRBV5-1 to TRBJ2-7; tentatively, D is TRBD1 or TRBD2 (5 bases each). The germline V and J ends were trimmed by 4 bases and 2 bases, with 13 bases remaining between them. Germline V gene lookup returns CDR1 SGHRS and CDR2 YFSETQ. The CDR3 loop spans 14 amino acids. CDR3 amino acids: CASSNLGETYEQYF. CDR3 bases: TGCGCCAGCAGCAACCTAGGGGAGACCTACGAGCAGTACTTC.

This clonotype was seen many times. The chain has TRBV20-1 and TRBJ1-3; D possibly corresponds to TRBD1 (6 bases). V dropped 6 bases and J dropped 1 base, with 10 bases sitting between them. CDR3 length equals 13 residues. The V gene's germline CDR1 is DFQATT and CDR2 SNEGSKA (reference sequence). The CDR3 is CSAKGVSGNTIYF. The CDR3 nucleotides read TGCAGTGCCAAGGGGGTGTCTGGAAACACCATATATTTT.

At least ten counts were recorded for this clonotype. The J gene is TRBJ2-2, the V gene TRBV24-1, with 7 positions matching TRBD1. V was clipped by 7 bases and J by 5 bases; unmatched bases: 3. The CDR3 has 13 amino acids. Germline CDR1 reads KGHDR; CDR2 reads SFDVKD. The DNA of the CDR3 is TGTGCCACCAGGCGACAGGGAACCGGGGAGCTGTTTTTT. It encodes CATRRQGTGELFF.

This clonotype came up many times. The V and J genes are TRBV3-1 and TRBJ2-5, with 7 bases that match TRBD2. This CDR3 comprises 17 residues. Germline CDR1 LGHDT, CDR2 YNNKEL (reference sequence). Trimming took 0 bases from V and 2 from J; bases not matched to a gene: 9. CDR3 in amino acids: CASSQDWAAGPQETQYF. In DNA, the CDR3 is TGTGCCAGCAGCCAAGATTGGGCAGCGGGACCTCAAGAGACCCAGTACTTC.

This clonotype has ten or more counts. A read error may be the cause here, since a much bigger clone is one base away. This chain links TRBV20-1 with TRBJ2-7; TRBD1 matches at 7 bases. There are 14 residues in the CDR3. The germline V gene has CDR1 DFQATT and CDR2 SNEGSKA (reference sequence). The trim removed 0 bases at V and 6 bases at J, leaving 8 bases unmatched. CDR3 loop: CSARDVTGTSEQYF. The CDR3 DNA sequence: TGCAGTGCTAGAGACGTGACAGGGACCTCCGAGCAGTACTTC.

This clonotype has only a few counts. CDR3: CASSIGTGRTEAFF. In nucleotides, the CDR3 is TGTGCCAGTAGTATCGGGACAGGCAGGACTGAAGCTTTCTTT. J is TRBJ1-1 and V is TRBV19, with 8 bases lining up with TRBD1. The CDR3 consists of 14 residues. The junction had 5 bases not matched to a gene; V was cut back by 3 bases and J by 5 bases. Per germline, CDR1 LNHDA and CDR2 SQIVND (reference sequence).

This clonotype occurred many times. V is TRBV7-9 and J is TRBJ2-3; D gene unclear. The germline V gene encodes CDR1 SEHNR and CDR2 FQNEAQ (reference sequence). The V end lost 5 bases, the J end lost 8 bases, and 2 bases lay between the germline ends. There are 9 residues in the CDR3. CDR3 loop: CASSPTQYF. Here the CDR3 DNA reads TGTGCCAGCAGCCCTACGCAGTATTTT.

This clonotype was seen at least ten times. The chain joins TRBV4-2 to TRBJ2-3; TRBD1 is a possible D gene (5 bases). The CDR3 consists of 15 residues. CDR1 is LGHNA, CDR2 YNFKEQ, per germline. Trimming cost V 4 bases and J 7 bases, with 18 bases left between them. The DNA of the CDR3 is TGTGCCAGCAGCCCGCAGAGTGCTCAGGGTAATACGCAGTATTTT. Its protein product is CASSPQSAQGNTQYF.

This clonotype was recorded at least ten times. V usage is TRBV11-2 and J usage is TRBJ2-3; D remains unclear. The V gene's germline CDR1 is SGHAT and CDR2 FQNNGV. Trimming removed 1 base at V and 5 bases at J, with 10 bases between. The length of the CDR3 is 14 residues. The DNA of the CDR3 is TGTGCCAGCAGCTTAGGATCTTTCAGAGATACGCAGTATTTT. Translated: CASSLGSFRDTQYF.

This clonotype has at least ten counts. The chain recombines TRBV16 with TRBJ1-2; D is unclear. Germline V gives CDR1 KGHSY, CDR2 FQNENV. This CDR3 has 16 residues. V dropped 1 base and J dropped 3 bases, with 15 bases sitting between them. The CDR3 coding sequence is TGTGCCAGCAGCCAATATGAGAAGGGTTGGGACTATGGCTACACCTTC. It codes for CASSQYEKGWDYGYTF.

This clonotype appeared many times. CDR3 nucleotide sequence: TGTGCCAGCAGCGTAGGACAGGGCGGCTACAATGAGCAGTTCTTC. This codes for CASSVGQGGYNEQFF. This chain uses TRBV9 with TRBJ2-1; TRBD1 aligns across 7 bases. The CDR3 runs 15 residues. Germline V CDR1 and CDR2: SGDLS, YYNGEE. After removal of 0 bases from V and 3 bases from J, the junction contained 3 bases not matched to a gene. The full variable domain, completed using reference TRBV9 and TRBJ2-1, is DSGVTQTPKHLITATGQRVTLRCSPRSGDLSVYWYQQSLDQGLQFLIQYYNGEERAKGNILERFSAQQFPDLHSELNLSSLELGDSALYFCASSVGQGGYNEQFFGPGTRLTVL.

This clonotype has a count of ten or more. This chain connects TRBV20-1 to TRBJ1-2; D is undetermined. CDR3 length: 12 residues. In germline, CDR1 is DFQATT, CDR2 SNEGSKA (reference sequence). With 6 bases removed from V and 6 bases from J, the gap between germline ends came to 14 bases. In DNA, the CDR3 is TGCAGTGCAACCCCTGCCGTGGATGGCTACACCTTC. This encodes CSATPAVDGYTF.

Ten or more counts support this clonotype. The chain links TRBV5-8 to TRBJ2-3; D is ambiguous. Looked up from germline, CDR1 is SGHTS and CDR2 is YDEGEE. The CDR3 consists of 14 residues. Between the trimmed V and J ends, which lost 4 bases and 3 bases, there was a span of 12 bases. The CDR3 spells CASSQLRSTDTQYF. DNA of the CDR3: TGTGCCAGCAGCCAACTGAGGAGTACAGATACGCAGTATTTT.

This clonotype was found many times. The V gene is TRBV15, the J gene TRBJ1-5, with D perhaps matching TRBD1 (6 bases). This CDR3 region has 16 residues. The germline V and J ends were trimmed by 1 base and 1 base, with 11 bases remaining between them. In germline, CDR1 is LNHNV, CDR2 YYDKDF (reference sequence). The CDR3 loop reads CATSRVPGASNQPQHF. The CDR3 nucleotides are TGTGCCACCAGCAGAGTTCCAGGGGCGAGCAATCAGCCCCAGCATTTT. Looking up the rest from reference TRBV15 and TRBJ1-5 gives the full variable domain: DAMVIQNPRYQVTQFGKPVTLSCSQTLNHNVMYWYQQKSSQAPKLLFHYYDKDFNNEADTPDNFQSRRPNTSFCFLDIRSPGLGDTAMYLCATSRVPGASNQPQHFGDGTRLSIL.

This clonotype was detected ten times or more. The CDR3, as DNA: TGTGCCAGCAGCCCGTGGGCTACAAGAGGGGGGACCCAGTACTTC. It encodes CASSPWATRGGTQYF. The rearrangement links TRBV7-2 to TRBJ2-5; the D gene is possibly TRBD1 (6 bases). Germline CDR1 reads SGHTA; CDR2 reads FQGNSA. The CDR3 length is 15 residues. V was clipped by 5 bases and J by 7 bases, with 20 bases between them.

This clonotype appeared many times. The chain has TRBV10-2 and TRBJ2-5, with 10 bases identical to TRBD2. Trimming took 8 bases from V and 3 from J; bases not matched to a gene: 9. The CDR3 has 15 amino acids. From germline, CDR1 is WSHSY and CDR2 SAAADI. CDR3 region: CASEGASGRKETQYF. The DNA for the CDR3 is TGCGCCAGCGAGGGGGCTAGCGGGAGAAAAGAGACCCAGTACTTC.

Remarks on this clonotype: It may be a read error: a sequence one base away is much more abundant. The rearrangement uses TRBV19 and TRBJ2-4; 9 bases align to TRBD1. V was clipped by 4 bases and J by 0 bases; unmatched bases: 10. The germline V gene has CDR1 LNHDA and CDR2 SQIVND (reference sequence). The CDR3 extends over 18 amino acids. The CDR3 DNA is TGTGCCAGTAGTACCCGAAAGACAGGGGGTCTAGCCAAAAACATTCAGTACTTC. Its protein is CASSTRKTGGLAKNIQYF.

With respect to this clonotype: Relative to the germline gene, one junction end is altered; a read error may explain this. The chain combines TRBV12-3 or TRBV12-4 with TRBJ2-5; possibly TRBD1 or TRBD2 for D (5 bases each). CDR3 length equals 13 residues. The CDR3 here is CAGSFEWGETQYF. As DNA, the CDR3 is TGTGCCGGCAGTTTCGAATGGGGGGAGACCCAGTACTTC.

This clonotype was found many times. The rearrangement links TRBV30 to TRBJ2-3; no firm D call. This CDR3 spans 11 amino acids. In germline, CDR1 is GTSNPN, CDR2 SVGIG (reference sequence). V was clipped by 3 bases and J by 10 bases, with 11 bases between them. CDR3 amino acids: CAWRGSKSQYF. The CDR3 region has the DNA TGTGCCTGGAGAGGGTCTAAGTCGCAGTATTTT.

There are many counts of this clonotype. The CDR3 DNA reads TGTGCCAGCAACCTTATCCTCGACAGGGCTAGAAGTAACTATGGCTACACCTTC. This codes for CASNLILDRARSNYGYTF. V is TRBV5-6 and J is TRBJ1-2, with TRBD1 identical over 7 bases. The CDR3 contains 18 residues. The junction had 18 bases not matched to a gene; V was cut back by 6 bases and J by 1 base. Per germline, CDR1 SGHDT and CDR2 YYEEEE.

By share, this clonotype counts as medium-sized. J is TRBJ2-3 and V is TRBV29-1; 8 nucleotides agree with TRBD2. V gave up 3 bases and J gave up 2 bases; unmatched junction bases: 7. This CDR3 region has 15 residues. Germline CDR1 and CDR2: SQVTM and ANQGSEA. The CDR3 region has the DNA TGCAGCGTTGACAGGGCGGGAGGATACACAGATACGCAGTATTTT. Translating gives CSVDRAGGYTDTQYF.

This chain joins TRBV11-2 and TRBJ2-5; the match to TRBD2 covers 14 bases. This CDR3 comprises 16 residues. In germline, CDR1 is SGHAT, CDR2 FQNNGV. Trimming took 4 bases from V and 3 from J; bases not matched to a gene: 4. The CDR3 nucleotides read TGTGCCAGCAGCTCCGGGACTAGCGGGAGTGAAGAGACCCAGTACTTC. Translated: CASSSGTSGSEETQYF. Looking up the rest from reference TRBV11-2 and TRBJ2-5 gives the full variable domain: EAGVAQSPRYKIIEKRQSVAFWCNPISGHATLYWYQQILGQGPKLLIQFQNNGVVDDSQLPKDRFSAERLKGVDSTLKIQPAKLEDSAVYLCASSSGTSGSEETQYFGPGTRLLVL.

This clonotype appeared many times. The chain is built from TRBV7-2 and TRBJ2-5, with D maybe TRBD1 (6 bases). V was pared by 5 bases and J by 2 bases, with 15 bases between. CDR3 size: 15 residues. Germline CDR1 reads SGHTA; CDR2 reads FQGNSA. CDR3 loop: CASSNRQAVQETQYF. Here the CDR3 DNA reads TGTGCCAGCAGCAACAGACAGGCCGTACAAGAGACCCAGTACTTC. Variable domain in full (rest from reference TRBV7-2 and TRBJ2-5): GAGVSQSPSNKVTEKGKDVELRCDPISGHTALYWYRQSLGQGLEFLIYFQGNSAPDKSGLPSDRFSAERTGGSVSTLTIQRTQQEDSAVYLCASSNRQAVQETQYFGPGTRLLVL.

This clonotype showed up many times. The rearrangement joins TRBV24-1 to TRBJ1-5, with TRBD1 matching 9 bases. The CDR3 runs to 15 residues. Germline V gene sequence: CDR1 KGHDR, CDR2 SFDVKD. Germline trimming cut 7 bases from V and 5 bases from J; bases unmatched to any gene: 8. This CDR3 is CATRSGQGTYQPQHF. CDR3 in DNA: TGTGCCACCAGATCCGGACAGGGGACGTATCAGCCCCAGCATTTT.

This clonotype showed up many times. A much larger clone sits a single nucleotide away, making a read error possible. The V and J genes are TRBV20-1 and TRBJ2-1; D unresolved. From germline, CDR1 is DFQATT and CDR2 SNEGSKA (reference sequence). This CDR3 region has 12 residues. CDR3 DNA sequence: TGCAGTGCTAGAGATATTACAGACGAGCCGTTCTTC. Translating gives CSARDITDEPFF.

This clonotype was observed a handful of times. The chain has TRBV7-9 and TRBJ2-3, with unresolved D. The V gene lost 4 bases and the J gene lost 5 bases, with 13 bases spanning the gap. This CDR3 region has 14 residues. From germline, CDR1 is SEHNR and CDR2 FQNEAQ (reference sequence). Written as DNA, the CDR3 is TGTGCCAGCAGCTCCTCCGTGGGTGAAGATACGCAGTATTTT. Protein product: CASSSSVGEDTQYF.

This clonotype showed up many times. It may be a read error: a sequence one base away is much more abundant. This chain connects TRBV20-1 to TRBJ2-7; the D gene is possibly TRBD2 (6 bases). The germline V and J ends were trimmed by 6 bases and 6 bases, with 21 bases remaining between them. From germline, CDR1 is DFQATT and CDR2 SNEGSKA (reference sequence). The CDR3 covers 14 residues. CDR3 loop: CSARPTSLLSEQYF. CDR3 DNA sequence: TGCAGTGCCAGACCAACTAGCCTTCTCTCCGAGCAGTACTTC.

Ten or more counts support this clonotype. The rearrangement links TRBV6-2 or TRBV6-3 to TRBJ1-2, with D unclear. CDR1 and CDR2 from the germline V gene are MNHEY and SVGEGT. The CDR3 covers 15 residues. V was shortened by 7 bases and J by 9 bases, with 24 bases between the two germline ends. The CDR3 nucleotides are TGTGCCAGCACCTACTGGGATGCGAATAGCTTTAGCTACACCTTC. Its translation: CASTYWDANSFSYTF.

This clonotype was picked up one time. Compared with germline, one end of the junction differs, possibly owing to a read error. The rearrangement joins TRBV10-3 to TRBJ1-6, with TRBD1 as a possible D gene (6 bases). Germline V gene sequence: CDR1 ENHRY, CDR2 SYGVKD. This CDR3 region has 15 residues. The CDR3 is CAINDRLGYNFPPHF. CDR3 in DNA: TGTGCCATCAATGACAGGCTGGGCTATAATTTCCCCCCCCACTTT.

The sample holds many counts of this clonotype. The rearrangement uses TRBV18 and TRBJ2-3; a possible D gene is TRBD2 (5 bases). This CDR3 is 14 amino acids long. Germline V lookup: CDR1 KGHSH, CDR2 LQKENI. The V and J ends lost 6 bases and 5 bases respectively, with 15 bases between them. The CDR3 reads CASSKEADVDTQYF. CDR3 nucleotide sequence: TGTGCCAGCTCCAAGGAGGCCGACGTAGATACGCAGTATTTT.

This clonotype was counted many times. The chain employs TRBV12-3 or TRBV12-4 and TRBJ2-5; D not resolved. This CDR3 has 14 amino acids. Between the trimmed V and J ends, which lost 3 bases and 5 bases, there was a span of 13 bases. CDR3 sequence reads: CASSFSRVRETQYF. Written as DNA, the CDR3 is TGTGCCAGCAGTTTCTCCCGGGTACGGGAGACCCAGTACTTC.

Ten or more counts support this clonotype. The V gene is TRBV20-1, the J gene TRBJ2-1; D is unresolved. Germline CDR1 and CDR2: DFQATT and SNEGSKA (reference sequence). The CDR3 is 12 residues long. The V end lost 2 bases, the J end lost 6 bases, and 8 bases lay between the germline ends. The CDR3 protein is CSARWSANEQFF. CDR3 DNA: TGCAGTGCTAGATGGAGTGCCAATGAGCAGTTCTTC.